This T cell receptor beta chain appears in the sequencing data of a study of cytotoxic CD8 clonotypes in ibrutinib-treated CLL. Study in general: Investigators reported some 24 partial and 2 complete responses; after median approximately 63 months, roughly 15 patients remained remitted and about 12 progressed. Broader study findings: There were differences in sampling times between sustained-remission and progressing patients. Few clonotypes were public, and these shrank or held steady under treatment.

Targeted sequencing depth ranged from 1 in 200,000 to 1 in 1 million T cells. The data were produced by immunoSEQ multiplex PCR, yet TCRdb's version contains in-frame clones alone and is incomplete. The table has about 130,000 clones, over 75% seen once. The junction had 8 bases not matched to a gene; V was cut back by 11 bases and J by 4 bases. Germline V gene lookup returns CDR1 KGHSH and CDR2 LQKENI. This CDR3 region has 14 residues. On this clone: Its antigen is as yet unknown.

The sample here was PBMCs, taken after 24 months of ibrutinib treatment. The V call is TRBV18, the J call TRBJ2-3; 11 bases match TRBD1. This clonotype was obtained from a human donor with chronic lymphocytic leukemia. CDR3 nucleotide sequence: TGTGCCGGCCGGACAGGGGGCGCGGCAGATACGCAGTATTTT. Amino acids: CAGRTGGAADTQYF.